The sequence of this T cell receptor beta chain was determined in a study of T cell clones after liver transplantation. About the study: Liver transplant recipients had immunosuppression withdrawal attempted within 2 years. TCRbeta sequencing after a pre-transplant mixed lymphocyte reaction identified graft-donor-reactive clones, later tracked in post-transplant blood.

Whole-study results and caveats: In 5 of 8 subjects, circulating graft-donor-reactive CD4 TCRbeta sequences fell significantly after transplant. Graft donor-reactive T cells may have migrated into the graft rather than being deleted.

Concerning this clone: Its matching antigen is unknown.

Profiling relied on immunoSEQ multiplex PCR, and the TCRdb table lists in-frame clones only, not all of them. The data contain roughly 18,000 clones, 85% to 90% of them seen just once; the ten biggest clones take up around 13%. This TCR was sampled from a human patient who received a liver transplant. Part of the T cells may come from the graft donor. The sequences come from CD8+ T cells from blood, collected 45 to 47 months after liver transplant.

The CDR3 sequence is CASSYSYEGATEAFF. Here the CDR3 DNA reads TGTGCCAGCAGTTACTCGTATGAAGGGGCCACTGAAGCTTTCTTT. The chain joins TRBV6-5 to TRBJ1-1; possible D gene TRBD1, 5 bases. The CDR3 consists of 15 residues. The germline V gene encodes CDR1 MNHEY and CDR2 SVGAGI. V dropped 0 bases and J dropped 4 bases, with 12 bases sitting between them.